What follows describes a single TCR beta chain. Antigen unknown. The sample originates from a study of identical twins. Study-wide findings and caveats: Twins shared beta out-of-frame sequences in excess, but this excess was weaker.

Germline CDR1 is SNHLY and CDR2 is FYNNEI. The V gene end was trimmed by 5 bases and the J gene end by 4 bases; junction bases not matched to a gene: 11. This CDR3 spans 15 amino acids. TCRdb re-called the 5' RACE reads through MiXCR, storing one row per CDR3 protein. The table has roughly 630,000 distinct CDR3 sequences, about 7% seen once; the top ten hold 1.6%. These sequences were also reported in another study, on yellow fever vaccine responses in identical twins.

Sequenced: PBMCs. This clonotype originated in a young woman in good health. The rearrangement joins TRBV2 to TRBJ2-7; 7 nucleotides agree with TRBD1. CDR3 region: CASSWTKGAGYEQYV. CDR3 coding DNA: TGTGCCAGCAGTTGGACCAAGGGGGCAGGGTACGAGCAGTACGTC.